What follows describes a single T cell receptor (beta chain). Germline loops: CDR1 SEHNR, CDR2 FQNEAQ (reference sequence). J was trimmed by 3 bases and V by 8 bases; bases with no gene match: 12. The CDR3 sequence is 17 residues long. The data originate from a study of blood T cell repertoires in COVID-19. Study-level information: The study drew acute and convalescent COVID-19 samples from the United States, Italy and Spain.

The method was immunoSEQ multiplex PCR; TCRdb's version includes in-frame clones alone and lacks a portion of them. This table has some 210,000 clones, around nine tenths appearing once. Input material: peripheral blood. The V gene is TRBV7-9, the J gene TRBJ1-6, with 8 nucleotides matching TRBD1. The receptor was derived from a man in his sixties who had recovered from COVID-19. The CDR3 nucleotides are TGTGCCAGCCGCAGCTTAGTCACAGGGGGCTATAATTCACCCCTCCACTTT. The encoded protein is CASRSLVTGGYNSPLHF.